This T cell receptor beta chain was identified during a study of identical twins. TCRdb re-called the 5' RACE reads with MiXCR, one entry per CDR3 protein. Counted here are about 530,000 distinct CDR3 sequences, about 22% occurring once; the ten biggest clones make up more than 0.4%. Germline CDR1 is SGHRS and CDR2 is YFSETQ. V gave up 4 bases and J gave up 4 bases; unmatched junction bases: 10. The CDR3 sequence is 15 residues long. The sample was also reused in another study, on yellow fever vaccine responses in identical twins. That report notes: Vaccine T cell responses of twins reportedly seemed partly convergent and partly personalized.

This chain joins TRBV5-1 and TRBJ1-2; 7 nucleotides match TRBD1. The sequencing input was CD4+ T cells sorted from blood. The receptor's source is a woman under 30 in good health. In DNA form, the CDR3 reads TGCGCCAGCAGCCCCCGGAGGGACAGTTCCTATGGCTACACCTTC. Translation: CASSPRRDSSYGYTF. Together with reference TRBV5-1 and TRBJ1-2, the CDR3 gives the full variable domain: KAGVTQTPRYLIKTRGQQVTLSCSPISGHRSVSWYQQTPGQGLQFLFEYFSETQRNKGNFPGRFSGRQFSNSRSEMNVSTLELGDSALYLCASSPRRDSSYGYTFGSGTRLTVV.